A single sample gave rise to the 21 T cell receptor beta chains below, sequenced in a study of T cell clusters in autoimmune cytopenias. Some 38,000 genome equivalents of blood DNA were amplified for TRB. TRB was amplified by touch-down multiplex PCR, primer pools A and B combined. TCRdb reanalyzed the multiplex PCR reads, giving one entry per CDR3 protein sequence and no DNA. The data show around 9,500 distinct CDR3 sequences, and the top ten clones hold about 10%. Input material: peripheral blood. These receptors originate from a human donor with an autoimmune cytopenia or autoimmune hepatitis (not recorded which).

Its frequency marks this clonotype as medium-sized. The V call is TRBV19, the J call TRBJ1-1. CDR3 size: 11 residues. Germline-derived CDR1 and CDR2 are LNHDA and SQIVND (reference sequence). The CDR3 is CASILGTEAFF.

The chain uses TRBV7-9 and TRBJ1-4. There are 13 residues in the CDR3. Germline values: CDR1 SEHNR, CDR2 FQNEAQ (reference sequence). CDR3 loop: CASLRSANVKLFF.

By frequency, this clonotype registers medium-sized. This chain links TRBV6-1 with TRBJ2-5; the TRBD2 assignment by TCRdb is unverifiable without DNA. CDR1 and CDR2 from the germline V gene are MNHNS and SASEGT. There are 18 residues in the CDR3. The CDR3 reads CASSEEGLAGGPRETQYF.

This clonotype shows up as medium-sized (0.01 to 0.1%) by frequency. The chain employs TRBV6-2 or TRBV6-3 and TRBJ1-5; TCRdb's D call of TRBD1 is untestable without DNA. This CDR3 contains 14 residues. CDR1 is MNHEY and CDR2 is SVGEGT in the germline V gene. CDR3 sequence: CASRGTGNGQPQHF.

This clonotype is deemed medium-sized (0.01 to 0.1%) by its frequency. The V and J genes are TRBV6-5 and TRBJ2-3; the D call of TRBD2 rests on TCRdb alone, since no DNA is present to check it. Germline CDR1 MNHEY, CDR2 SVGAGI. The CDR3 loop spans 15 amino acids. The CDR3 loop reads CASCPAGFCTDTQYF.

V usage is TRBV7-2 and J usage is TRBJ1-2. The CDR3 runs 13 residues. Germline lookup yields CDR1 SGHTA and CDR2 FQGNSA. The CDR3 protein is CASRYQGVDSYTF.

This clonotype counts as medium-sized by frequency. The CDR3 protein is CASRLDRGHGNTEAFF. This chain links TRBV27 with TRBJ1-1; TCRdb calls TRBD1, which cannot be checked without DNA. In germline, CDR1 is MNHEY, CDR2 SMNVEV (reference sequence). CDR3 length: 16 amino acids.

Frequency places this clonotype as medium-sized. CDR3 amino acids: CASSLIGGEQFF. V usage is TRBV19 and J usage is TRBJ2-1; as DNA is missing, the TRBD1 call by TCRdb cannot be tested. Germline CDR1 is LNHDA and CDR2 is SQIVND (reference sequence). This CDR3 contains 12 residues.

The chain employs TRBV4-2 and TRBJ1-1; TCRdb's D gene call, TRBD1, goes unchecked for lack of DNA. The CDR3 is 18 residues long. Germline CDR1 reads LGHNA; CDR2 reads YNFKEQ. The CDR3 spells CASSQEGTGGSPNTEAFF.

V and J are TRBV5-1 and TRBJ1-1; the D gene TCRdb calls, TRBD1, cannot be checked with no DNA. The germline V gene has CDR1 SGHRS and CDR2 YFSETQ. The CDR3 has 14 residues. CDR3 sequence reads: CASRNQGALAEAFF.

According to its frequency, this clonotype is medium-sized (0.01 to 0.1%). The gene calls are TRBV6-1 and TRBJ2-3; TCRdb's assignment of TRBD2 cannot be checked, as there is no DNA. Germline-derived CDR1 and CDR2 are MNHNS and SASEGT. CDR3 size: 16 residues. The CDR3 region is CASSALGGGSTDTQYF.

This clonotype is medium-sized by frequency. The chain recombines TRBV6-5 with TRBJ2-3; the D call of TRBD2 rests on TCRdb alone, since no DNA is present to check it. The V gene's germline CDR1 is MNHEY and CDR2 SVGAGI. CDR3 size: 14 residues. CDR3 loop: CASSYGGSTDTQYF.

The chain employs TRBV2 and TRBJ1-2. The CDR3 is 13 residues long. Germline V CDR1 and CDR2: SNHLY, FYNNEI. The CDR3 loop is CASSSDGFYGYTF.

In terms of frequency, this clonotype is medium-sized. The chain carries TRBV6-5 and TRBJ1-2; TCRdb's assignment of TRBD1 cannot be checked, as there is no DNA. This CDR3 comprises 16 residues. CDR1 is MNHEY and CDR2 is SVGAGI in the germline V gene. The chain's CDR3 is CASSLMGTGGGYGYTF.

The rearrangement links TRBV20-1 to TRBJ1-5. This CDR3 has 13 residues. Germline V CDR1 and CDR2: DFQATT, SNEGSKA (reference sequence). The CDR3 loop is CSARDRRDQPQHF.

The chain is built from TRBV7-9 and TRBJ2-7; the TCRdb D gene call, TRBD1, has no DNA to confirm it. This CDR3 has 14 amino acids. Per the germline V gene, CDR1 is SEHNR and CDR2 is FQNEAQ (reference sequence). CDR3 loop: CASSLPGQRYEQYF.

The chain recombines TRBV5-1 with TRBJ2-1; TCRdb indicates TRBD1, and absent DNA this call remains unverified. Germline CDR1 is SGHRS and CDR2 is YFSETQ. CDR3 length: 14 amino acids. This CDR3 is CASSVGQGGNEQFF.

The chain combines TRBV5-5 with TRBJ2-7; TCRdb's D gene call, TRBD2, goes unchecked for lack of DNA. The CDR3 runs to 13 residues. Germline V gene data show CDR1 as SGHKS and CDR2 as YYEKEE (reference sequence). The CDR3 region is CASILEGSYEQYF.

Measured by frequency, this clonotype is medium-sized. This chain uses TRBV19 with TRBJ1-4. The germline CDR1 and CDR2 sequences are LNHDA and SQIVND (reference sequence). The CDR3 spans 13 residues. The chain's CDR3 is CASSWATNEKLFF.

The rearrangement uses TRBV20-1 and TRBJ2-2; TCRdb lists TRBD1, though no DNA is available to test this call. Germline loops: CDR1 DFQATT, CDR2 SNEGSKA (reference sequence). CDR3 length: 14 amino acids. The CDR3 reads CSATYRGATGELFF.

The chain couples TRBV7-9 to TRBJ1-4; no DNA is available, so the TRBD1 call from TCRdb remains unchecked. The CDR3 length is 16 residues. CDR1 SEHNR and CDR2 FQNEAQ come from the germline V gene (reference sequence). The CDR3 loop reads CASSLNQGRGNEKLFF.